This T cell receptor (beta chain) was observed in a study of early T cells in non-severe SARS-CoV-2 infection. Study at large: Bulk RNA taken from unsorted whole blood was sequenced, leaving chains unpaired.

The CDR3 is 10 amino acids. Germline V gene sequence: CDR1 DFQATT, CDR2 SNEGSKA (reference sequence). The ends were cut back, 3 bases at V and 2 bases at J, with 1 base in the middle. The sample holds many counts of this clonotype. Its antigen is undetermined. Individual cDNA molecules were tagged with unique molecular identifiers. Each CDR3 protein gets one entry after TCRdb re-called the 5' RACE reads with MiXCR. Of tens of thousands of distinct CDR3 sequences in the sample, 10% were seen once. The study's findings and limits: Comparison of clonotypes with VDJdb favored anti-spike CD8 responses while missing private and CD4 specificities.

Sequencing was performed on whole blood, taken at baseline. The chain recombines TRBV20-1 with TRBJ2-5, with no clear D. The source is an adult who was a healthcare worker with PCR-confirmed SARS-CoV-2 infection or an uninfected control (not recorded which). The CDR3 DNA sequence: TGCAGTGCTAGTCAAGAGACCCAGTACTTC. Protein product: CSASQETQYF.